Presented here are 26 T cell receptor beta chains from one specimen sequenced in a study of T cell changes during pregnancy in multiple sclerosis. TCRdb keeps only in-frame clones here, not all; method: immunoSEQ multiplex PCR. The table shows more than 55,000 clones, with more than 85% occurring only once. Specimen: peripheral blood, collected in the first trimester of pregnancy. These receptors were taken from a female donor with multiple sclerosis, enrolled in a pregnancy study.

In nucleotides, the CDR3 is TGTGCCAGCAGCTTACTATCGGCAGCGGGGCTCTCCTACGAGCAGTACTTC. It translates to CASSLLSAAGLSYEQYF. The rearrangement joins TRBV7-3 to TRBJ2-7; 7 bases are shared with TRBD2. The CDR3 covers 17 residues. The germline gives CDR1 SGHTA, CDR2 FQGTGA. V lost 2 bases to trimming and J lost 0 bases; unmatched junction nucleotides: 10.

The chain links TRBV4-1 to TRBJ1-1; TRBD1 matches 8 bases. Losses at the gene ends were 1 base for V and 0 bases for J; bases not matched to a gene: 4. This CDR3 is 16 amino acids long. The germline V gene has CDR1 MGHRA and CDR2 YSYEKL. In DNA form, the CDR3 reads TGCGCCAGCAGCCAAGGACAGGGGCCGGTGAACACTGAAGCTTTCTTT. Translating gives CASSQGQGPVNTEAFF.

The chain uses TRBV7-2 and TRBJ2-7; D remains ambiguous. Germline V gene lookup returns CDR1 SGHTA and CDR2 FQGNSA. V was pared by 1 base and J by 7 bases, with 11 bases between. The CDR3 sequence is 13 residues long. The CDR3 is CASSLDPGGEQYF. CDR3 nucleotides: TGTGCCAGCAGCTTAGATCCGGGTGGGGAGCAGTACTTC.

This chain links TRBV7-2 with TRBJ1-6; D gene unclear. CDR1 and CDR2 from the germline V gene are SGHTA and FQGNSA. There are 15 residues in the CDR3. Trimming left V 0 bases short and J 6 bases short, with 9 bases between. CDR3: CASSLAQAANSPLHF. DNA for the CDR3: TGTGCCAGCAGCTTAGCCCAGGCCGCTAATTCACCCCTCCACTTT.

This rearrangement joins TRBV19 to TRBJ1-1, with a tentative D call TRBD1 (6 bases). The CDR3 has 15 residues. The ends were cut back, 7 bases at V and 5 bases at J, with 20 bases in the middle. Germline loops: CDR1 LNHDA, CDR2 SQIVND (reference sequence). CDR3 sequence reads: CASTQARGARTEAFF. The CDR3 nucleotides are TGTGCCAGTACCCAAGCCCGGGGGGCGAGGACTGAAGCTTTCTTT.

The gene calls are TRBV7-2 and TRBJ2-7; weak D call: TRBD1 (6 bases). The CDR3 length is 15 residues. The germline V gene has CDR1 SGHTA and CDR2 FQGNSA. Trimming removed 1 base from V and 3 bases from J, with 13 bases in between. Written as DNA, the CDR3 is TGTGCCAGCAGCTTAGACAGGGATAATCGCTACGAGCAGTACTTC. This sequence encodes CASSLDRDNRYEQYF.

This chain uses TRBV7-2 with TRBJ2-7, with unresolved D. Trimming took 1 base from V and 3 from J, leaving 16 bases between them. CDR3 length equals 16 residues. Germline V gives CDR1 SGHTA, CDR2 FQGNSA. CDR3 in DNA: TGTGCCAGCAGCTTAGGTGGTACCCTACCTAGCTACGAGCAGTACTTC. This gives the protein CASSLGGTLPSYEQYF.

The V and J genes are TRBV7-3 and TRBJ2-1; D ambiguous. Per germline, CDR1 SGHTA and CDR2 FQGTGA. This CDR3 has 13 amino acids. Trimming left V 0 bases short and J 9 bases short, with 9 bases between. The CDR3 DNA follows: TGTGCCAGCAGCTTAACTTGGCCCAGTGAGCAGTTCTTC. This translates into CASSLTWPSEQFF.

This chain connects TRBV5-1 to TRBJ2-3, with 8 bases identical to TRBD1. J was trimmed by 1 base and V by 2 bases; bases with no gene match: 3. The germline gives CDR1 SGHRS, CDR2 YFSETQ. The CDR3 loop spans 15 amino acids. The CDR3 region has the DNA TGCGCCAGCAGCTTCATGACAGGGGGCACAGATACGCAGTATTTT. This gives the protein CASSFMTGGTDTQYF.

CDR3: CASSDPAGTNTEAFF. In nucleotides, the CDR3 is TGTGCCAGCAGCGACCCCGCCGGGACAAACACTGAAGCTTTCTTT. J is TRBJ1-1 and V is TRBV9; weak D call: TRBD1 (6 bases). Germline V lookup: CDR1 SGDLS, CDR2 YYNGEE. The CDR3 contains 15 residues. V was cut by 3 bases and J by 2 bases, with 14 bases left in between.

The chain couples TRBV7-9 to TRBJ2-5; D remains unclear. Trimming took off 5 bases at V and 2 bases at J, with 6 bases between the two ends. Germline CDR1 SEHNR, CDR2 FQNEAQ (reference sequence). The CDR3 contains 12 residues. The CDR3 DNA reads TGTGCCAGCAGCCCCCTTCAAGAGACCCAGTACTTC. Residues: CASSPLQETQYF. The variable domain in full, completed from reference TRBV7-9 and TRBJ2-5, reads DTGVSQNPRHKITKRGQNVTFRCDPISEHNRLYWYRQTLGQGPEFLTYFQNEAQLEKSRLLSDRFSAERPKGSFSTLEIQRTEQGDSAMYLCASSPLQETQYFGPGTRLLVL.

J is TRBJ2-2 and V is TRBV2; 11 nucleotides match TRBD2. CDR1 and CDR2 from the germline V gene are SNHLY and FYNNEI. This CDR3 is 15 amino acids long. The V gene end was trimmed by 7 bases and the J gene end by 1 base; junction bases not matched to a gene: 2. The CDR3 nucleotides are TGTGCCAGCATAGGACTAGCGGGGAACACCGGGGAGCTGTTTTTT. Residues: CASIGLAGNTGELFF.

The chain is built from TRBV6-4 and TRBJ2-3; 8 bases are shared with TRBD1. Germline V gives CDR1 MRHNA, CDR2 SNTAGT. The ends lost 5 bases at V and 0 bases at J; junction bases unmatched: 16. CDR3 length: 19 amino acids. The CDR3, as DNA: TGTGCCAGCAGTCCCTATAGTACCCAGGGGGCCTTTAGCACAGATACGCAGTATTTT. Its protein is CASSPYSTQGAFSTDTQYF.

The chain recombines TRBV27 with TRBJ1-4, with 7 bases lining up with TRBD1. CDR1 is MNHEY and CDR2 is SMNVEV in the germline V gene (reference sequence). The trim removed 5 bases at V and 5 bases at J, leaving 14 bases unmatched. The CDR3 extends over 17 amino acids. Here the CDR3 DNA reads TGTGCCAGCAGTCCGACGGGGGACAGAGTGGGGAATGAAAAACTGTTTTTT. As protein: CASSPTGDRVGNEKLFF.

The DNA of the CDR3 is TGTGCCAGCAGCTTAGGATCGAGGGCCCGGACTGAAGCTTTCTTT. Protein: CASSLGSRARTEAFF. The chain employs TRBV7-3 and TRBJ1-1; D gene uncertain. Germline values: CDR1 SGHTA, CDR2 FQGTGA. V lost 2 bases and J lost 5, with 15 bases in between. The CDR3 has 15 amino acids.

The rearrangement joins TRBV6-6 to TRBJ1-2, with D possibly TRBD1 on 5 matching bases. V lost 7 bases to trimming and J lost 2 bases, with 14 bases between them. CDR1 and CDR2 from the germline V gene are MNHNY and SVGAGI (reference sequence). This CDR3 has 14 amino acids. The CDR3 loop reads CASTAGGSNYGYTF. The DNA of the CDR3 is TGTGCCAGCACCGCGGGGGGGTCGAACTATGGCTACACCTTC.

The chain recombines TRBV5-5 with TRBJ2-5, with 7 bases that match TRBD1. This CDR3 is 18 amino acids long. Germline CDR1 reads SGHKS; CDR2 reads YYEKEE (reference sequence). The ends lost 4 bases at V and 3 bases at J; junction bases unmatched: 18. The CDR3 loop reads CASSTRQGWMLREETQYF. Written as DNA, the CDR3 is TGTGCCAGCAGCACAAGACAGGGATGGATGCTTAGGGAAGAGACCCAGTACTTC.

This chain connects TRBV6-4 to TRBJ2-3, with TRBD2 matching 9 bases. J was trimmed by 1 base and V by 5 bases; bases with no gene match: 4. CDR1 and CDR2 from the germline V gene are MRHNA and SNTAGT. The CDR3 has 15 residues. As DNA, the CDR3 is TGTGCCAGCAGTTTGGCTAGCGGGGGCACAGATACGCAGTATTTT. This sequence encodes CASSLASGGTDTQYF.

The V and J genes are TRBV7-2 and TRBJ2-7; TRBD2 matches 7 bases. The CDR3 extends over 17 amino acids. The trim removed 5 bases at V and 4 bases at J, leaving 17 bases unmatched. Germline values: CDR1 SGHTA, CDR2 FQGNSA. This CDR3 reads CASSPNPLASVRYEQYF. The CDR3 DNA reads TGTGCCAGCAGCCCCAACCCACTAGCGTCGGTAAGGTACGAGCAGTACTTC.

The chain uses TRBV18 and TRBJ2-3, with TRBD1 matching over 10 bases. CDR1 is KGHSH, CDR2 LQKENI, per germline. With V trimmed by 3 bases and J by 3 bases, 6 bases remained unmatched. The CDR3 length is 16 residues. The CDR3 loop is CASSPRDRGKTDTQYF. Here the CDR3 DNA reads TGTGCCAGCTCACCTAGGGACAGGGGTAAAACAGATACGCAGTATTTT.

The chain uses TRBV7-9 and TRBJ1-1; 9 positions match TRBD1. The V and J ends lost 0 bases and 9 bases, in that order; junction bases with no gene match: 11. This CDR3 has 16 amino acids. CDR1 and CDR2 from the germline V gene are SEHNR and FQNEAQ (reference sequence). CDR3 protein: CASSLATGGPVSKAFF. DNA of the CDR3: TGTGCCAGCAGCTTAGCCACAGGGGGCCCGGTCTCGAAAGCTTTCTTT.

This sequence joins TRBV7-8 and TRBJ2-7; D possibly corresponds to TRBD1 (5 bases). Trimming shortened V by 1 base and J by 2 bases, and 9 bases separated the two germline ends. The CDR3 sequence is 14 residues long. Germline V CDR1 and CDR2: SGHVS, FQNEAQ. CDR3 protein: CASSLGQGTYEQYF. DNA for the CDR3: TGTGCCAGCAGCTTAGGGCAGGGTACCTACGAGCAGTACTTC. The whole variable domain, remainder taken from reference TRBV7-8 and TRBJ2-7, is GAGVSQSPRYKVAKRGQDVALRCDPISGHVSLFWYQQALGQGPEFLTYFQNEAQLDKSGLPSDRFFAERPEGSVSTLKIQRTQQEDSAVYLCASSLGQGTYEQYFGPGTRLTVT.

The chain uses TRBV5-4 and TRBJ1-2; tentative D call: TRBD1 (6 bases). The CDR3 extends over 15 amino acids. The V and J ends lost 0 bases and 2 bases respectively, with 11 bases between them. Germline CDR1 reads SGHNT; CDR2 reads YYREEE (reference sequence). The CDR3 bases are TGTGCCAGCAGCTTGGCCTACAGGGCCAACTATGGCTACACCTTC. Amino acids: CASSLAYRANYGYTF.

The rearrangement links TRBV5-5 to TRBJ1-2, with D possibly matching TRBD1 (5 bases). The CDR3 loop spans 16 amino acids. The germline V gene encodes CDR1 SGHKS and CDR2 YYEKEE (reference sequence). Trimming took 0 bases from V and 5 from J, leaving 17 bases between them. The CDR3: CASSLVELRVLYGYTF. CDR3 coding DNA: TGTGCCAGCAGCTTGGTGGAACTCAGGGTTTTATATGGCTACACCTTC.

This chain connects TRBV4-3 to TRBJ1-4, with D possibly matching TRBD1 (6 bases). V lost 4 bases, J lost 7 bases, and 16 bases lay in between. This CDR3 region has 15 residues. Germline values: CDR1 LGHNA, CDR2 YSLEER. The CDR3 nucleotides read TGCGCCAGCAGCCTCAAAGGCAGGGGCGGTGAAAAACTGTTTTTT. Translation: CASSLKGRGGEKLFF.

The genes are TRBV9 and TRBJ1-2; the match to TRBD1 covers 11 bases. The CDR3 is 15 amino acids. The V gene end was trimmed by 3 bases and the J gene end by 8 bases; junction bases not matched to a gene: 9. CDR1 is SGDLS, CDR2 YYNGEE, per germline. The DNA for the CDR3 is TGTGCCAGCAGCGCCGCTCCCGGGACAGGGGGGGGCTACACCTTC. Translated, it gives CASSAAPGTGGGYTF.